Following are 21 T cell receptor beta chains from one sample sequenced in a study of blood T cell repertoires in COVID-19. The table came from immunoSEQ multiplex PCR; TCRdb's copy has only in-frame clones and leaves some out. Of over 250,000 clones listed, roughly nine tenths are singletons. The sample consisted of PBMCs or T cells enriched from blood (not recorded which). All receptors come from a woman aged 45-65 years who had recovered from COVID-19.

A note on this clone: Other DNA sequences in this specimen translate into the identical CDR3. This CDR3 is CASSVVSSANTGELFF. The CDR3 nucleotides are TGTGCCAGCAGCGTAGTATCCAGCGCGAACACCGGGGAGCTGTTTTTT. The rearrangement links TRBV9 to TRBJ2-2; D unclear. V was trimmed by 0 bases and J by 0 bases, leaving 9 bases between them. The CDR3 is 16 amino acids. Germline CDR1 is SGDLS and CDR2 is YYNGEE.

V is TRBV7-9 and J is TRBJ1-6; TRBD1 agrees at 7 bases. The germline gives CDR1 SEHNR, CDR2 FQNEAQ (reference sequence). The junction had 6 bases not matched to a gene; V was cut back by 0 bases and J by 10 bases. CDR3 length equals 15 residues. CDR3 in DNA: TGTGCCAGCAGCTTAGCCGTAGGGGGCAGGTCACCCCTCCACTTT. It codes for CASSLAVGGRSPLHF.

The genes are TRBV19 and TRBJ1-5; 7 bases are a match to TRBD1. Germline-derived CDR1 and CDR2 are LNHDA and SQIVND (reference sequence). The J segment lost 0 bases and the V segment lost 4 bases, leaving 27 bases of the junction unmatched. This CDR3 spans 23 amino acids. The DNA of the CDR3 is TGTGCCAGTAGTACCCAGACGGCGGCGGGACAGTCCAAACACAGATATAGCAATCAGCCCCAGCATTTT. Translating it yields CASSTQTAAGQSKHRYSNQPQHF. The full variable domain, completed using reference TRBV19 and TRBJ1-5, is DGGITQSPKYLFRKEGQNVTLSCEQNLNHDAMYWYRQDPGQGLRLIYYSQIVNDFQKGDIAEGYSVSREKKESFPLTVTSAQKNPTAFYLCASSTQTAAGQSKHRYSNQPQHFGDGTRLSIL.

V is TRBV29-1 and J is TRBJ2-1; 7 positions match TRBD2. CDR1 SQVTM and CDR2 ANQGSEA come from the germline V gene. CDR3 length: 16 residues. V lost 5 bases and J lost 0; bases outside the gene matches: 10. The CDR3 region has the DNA TGCAGCGTTCGTGGGGGGGTCTCAAGCTCCTACAATGAGCAGTTCTTC. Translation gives CSVRGGVSSSYNEQFF.

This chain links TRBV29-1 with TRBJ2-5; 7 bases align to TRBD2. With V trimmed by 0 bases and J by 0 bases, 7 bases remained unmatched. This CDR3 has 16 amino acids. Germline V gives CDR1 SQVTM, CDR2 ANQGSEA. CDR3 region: CSVEDPTSRNQETQYF. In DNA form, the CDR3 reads TGCAGCGTTGAAGATCCGACTAGCCGGAACCAAGAGACCCAGTACTTC.

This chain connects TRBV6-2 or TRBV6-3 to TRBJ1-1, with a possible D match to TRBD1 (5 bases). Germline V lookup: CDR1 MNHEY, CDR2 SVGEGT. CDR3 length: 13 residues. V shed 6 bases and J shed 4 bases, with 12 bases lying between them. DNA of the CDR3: TGTGCCAGCAGCTGGACACGCTCCACTGAAGCTTTCTTT. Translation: CASSWTRSTEAFF.

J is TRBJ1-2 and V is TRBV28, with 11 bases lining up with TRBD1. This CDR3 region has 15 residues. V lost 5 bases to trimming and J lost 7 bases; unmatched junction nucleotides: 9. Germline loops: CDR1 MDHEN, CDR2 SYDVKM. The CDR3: CASSDPGQGGSGYTF. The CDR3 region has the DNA TGTGCCAGCAGTGACCCGGGACAGGGGGGGAGTGGCTACACCTTC.

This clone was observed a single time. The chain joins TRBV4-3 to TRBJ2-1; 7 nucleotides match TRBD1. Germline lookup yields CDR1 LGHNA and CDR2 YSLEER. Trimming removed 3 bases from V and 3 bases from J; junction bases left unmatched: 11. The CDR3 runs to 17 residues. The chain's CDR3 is CASSQRDQGELYNEQFF. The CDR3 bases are TGCGCCAGCAGCCAGCGCGACCAGGGGGAACTCTACAATGAGCAGTTCTTC.

CDR3 coding DNA: TGTGCCAGCAGCCTGCAGGGACTAGCGGTGCGGGATACGCAGTATTTT. Its translation: CASSLQGLAVRDTQYF. V is TRBV7-2 and J is TRBJ2-3, with 11 positions matching TRBD2. Germline CDR1 is SGHTA and CDR2 is FQGNSA. Trimming at V came to 5 bases and at J to 6 bases, leaving 10 bases not matched to a gene. This CDR3 comprises 16 residues.

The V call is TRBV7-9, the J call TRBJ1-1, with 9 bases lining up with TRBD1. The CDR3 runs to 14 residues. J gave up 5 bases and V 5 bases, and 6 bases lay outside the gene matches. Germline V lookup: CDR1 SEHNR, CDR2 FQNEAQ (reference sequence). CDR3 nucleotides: TGTGCCAGCAGCCCCGGACAGGGGTGGACTGAAGCTTTCTTT. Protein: CASSPGQGWTEAFF.

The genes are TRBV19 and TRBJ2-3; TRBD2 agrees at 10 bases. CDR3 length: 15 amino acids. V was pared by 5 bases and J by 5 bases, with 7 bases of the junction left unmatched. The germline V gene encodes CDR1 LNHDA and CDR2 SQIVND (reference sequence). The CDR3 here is CASSPLAGVGDTQYF. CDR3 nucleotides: TGTGCCAGTAGTCCCCTAGCGGGAGTCGGAGATACGCAGTATTTT. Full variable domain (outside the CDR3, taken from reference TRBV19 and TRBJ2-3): DGGITQSPKYLFRKEGQNVTLSCEQNLNHDAMYWYRQDPGQGLRLIYYSQIVNDFQKGDIAEGYSVSREKKESFPLTVTSAQKNPTAFYLCASSPLAGVGDTQYFGPGTRLTVL.

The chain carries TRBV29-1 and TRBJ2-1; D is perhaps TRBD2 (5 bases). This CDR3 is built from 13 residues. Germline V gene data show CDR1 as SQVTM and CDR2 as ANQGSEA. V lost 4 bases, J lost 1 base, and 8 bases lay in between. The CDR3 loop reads CSVAGESYNEQFF. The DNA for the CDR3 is TGCAGCGTTGCCGGGGAGTCCTACAATGAGCAGTTCTTC.

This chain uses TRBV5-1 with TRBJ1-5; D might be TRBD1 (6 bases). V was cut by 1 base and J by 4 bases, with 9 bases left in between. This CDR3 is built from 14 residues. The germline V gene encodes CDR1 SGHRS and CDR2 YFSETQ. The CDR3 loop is CASSLLGGNQPQHF. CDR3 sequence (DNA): TGCGCCAGCAGCTTGTTAGGGGGTAATCAGCCCCAGCATTTT.

The CDR3 sequence is CASSLGRTSGRAFTDTQYF. CDR3 DNA sequence: TGTGCCAGCAGCTTAGGCCGGACTAGCGGGAGGGCCTTCACAGATACGCAGTATTTT. The chain joins TRBV7-2 to TRBJ2-3, with 15 nucleotides matching TRBD2. Losses at the gene ends were 1 base for V and 2 bases for J; bases not matched to a gene: 7. The CDR3 loop spans 19 amino acids. Germline V gene data show CDR1 as SGHTA and CDR2 as FQGNSA.

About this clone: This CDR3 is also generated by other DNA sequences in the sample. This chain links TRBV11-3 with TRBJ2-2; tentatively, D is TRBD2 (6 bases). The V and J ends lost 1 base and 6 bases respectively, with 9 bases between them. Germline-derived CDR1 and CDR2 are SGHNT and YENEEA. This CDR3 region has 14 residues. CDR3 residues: CASSLGREPGELFF. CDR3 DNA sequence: TGTGCCAGCAGCTTAGGTCGGGAGCCCGGGGAGCTGTTTTTT.

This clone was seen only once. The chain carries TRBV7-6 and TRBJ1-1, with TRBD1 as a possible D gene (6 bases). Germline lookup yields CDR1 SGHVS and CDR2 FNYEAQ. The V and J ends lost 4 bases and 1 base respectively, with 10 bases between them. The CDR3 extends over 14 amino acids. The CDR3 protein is CASSYLQGNTEAFF. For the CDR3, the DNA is TGTGCCAGCAGCTACCTACAGGGGAACACTGAAGCTTTCTTT.

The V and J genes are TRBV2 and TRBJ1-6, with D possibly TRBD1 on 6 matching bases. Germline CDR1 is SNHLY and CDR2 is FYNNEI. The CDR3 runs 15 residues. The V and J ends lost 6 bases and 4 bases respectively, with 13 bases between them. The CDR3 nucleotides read TGTGCCAGCAGAGCCGGGACACAGTATAATTCACCCCTCCACTTT. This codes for CASRAGTQYNSPLHF.

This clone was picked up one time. Here the CDR3 reads CASSLLAGGSTGELFF. The CDR3 DNA follows: TGTGCCAGCAGCTTACTAGCGGGAGGAAGCACCGGGGAGCTGTTTTTT. The chain recombines TRBV7-2 with TRBJ2-2; TRBD2 agrees at 11 bases. J gave up 4 bases and V 2 bases, and 3 bases lay outside the gene matches. Germline loops: CDR1 SGHTA, CDR2 FQGNSA. This CDR3 is 16 amino acids long.

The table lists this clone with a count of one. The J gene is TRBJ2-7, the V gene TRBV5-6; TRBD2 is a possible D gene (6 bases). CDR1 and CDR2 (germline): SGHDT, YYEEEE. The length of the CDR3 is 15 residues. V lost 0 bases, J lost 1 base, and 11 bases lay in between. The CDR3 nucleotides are TGTGCCAGCAGCTTGGACGGGAGAAAATCCTACGAGCAGTACTTC. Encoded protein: CASSLDGRKSYEQYF.

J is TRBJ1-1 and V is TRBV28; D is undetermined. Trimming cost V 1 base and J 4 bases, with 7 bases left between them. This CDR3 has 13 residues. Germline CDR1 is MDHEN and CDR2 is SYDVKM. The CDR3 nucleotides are TGTGCCAGCAGTTTATCCGGCGGCACTGAAGCTTTCTTT. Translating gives CASSLSGGTEAFF.

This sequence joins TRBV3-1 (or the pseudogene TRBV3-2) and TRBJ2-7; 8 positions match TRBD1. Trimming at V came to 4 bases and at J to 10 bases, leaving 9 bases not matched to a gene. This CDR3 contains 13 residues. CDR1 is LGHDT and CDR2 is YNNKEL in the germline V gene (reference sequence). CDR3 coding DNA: TGTGCCAGCAGCCCCGGGACAGGTCAAACCCAGTACTTC. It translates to CASSPGTGQTQYF.